Listed below are T cell receptor beta chains from one sample, sequenced in a study of T cell repertoires in cytomegalovirus infection. Their target antigens are unknown. One entry per CDR3 protein results from TCRdb running MiXCR on the reads. The sample has approximately 270,000 distinct CDR3 sequences, 22% seen once; the top ten hold about 21%. This specimen was cultured PBMCs, taken from culture after CMV antigen stimulation. These receptors all stem from a human donor in good health (CMV status not recorded). Some clones in this sample may be carry-over from other donors' samples. The CDR3 runs from the conserved cysteine through the conserved F or W. D genes are given only for firm matches. Clone size, where shown, is once, few, many, or a class for clones that have expanded.

>-|TRBJ2-1|TRBV12-3/TRBV12-4|few
TGTGCCAGCAGAGCTTCGGCGGGTCCCTACAATGAGCAGTTCTTC
CASRASAGPYNEQFF
>TRBD2|TRBJ2-5|TRBV7-2|many
TGTGCCAGCAGCTTCGCGGGAGAAGAGACCCAGTACTTC
CASSFAGEETQYF
>TRBD2|TRBJ2-1|TRBV7-9|few
TGTGCCAGCAGCTTCAGGCTAGCGGGAGTGGATGAGCAGTTCTTC
CASSFRLAGVDEQFF
>TRBD1|TRBJ1-1|TRBV19|-
TGTGCCAGTAAACTCCGACAGGGCGTTGAAGCTTTCTTT
CASKLRQGVEAFF
>-|TRBJ2-7|TRBV4-3|-
TGCGCCAGCAGTCTGAGTTCACGGGGGACCTCCTACGAGCAGTACTTC
CASSLSSRGTSYEQYF
>-|TRBJ1-2|TRBV7-2|-
TGTGCCAGCAGCTTTGCGGGGGGCGCTGGCTACACCTTC
CASSFAGGAGYTF
>TRBD1|TRBJ2-3|TRBV12-3/TRBV12-4|-
TGTGCCAGCAGTTCTACCGGGACAGGGATTGGAGATACGCAGTATTTT
CASSSTGTGIGDTQYF
>-|TRBJ1-1|TRBV7-9|many
TGTGCCAGCAGCTTAGAGGCGGTTATGAACACTGAAGCTTTCTTT
CASSLEAVMNTEAFF
>TRBD1|TRBJ2-7|TRBV6-2/TRBV6-3|few
TGTGCCAGCAGCACACACGGACAGGAGGCCTACGAGCAGTACTTC
CASSTHGQEAYEQYF
>-|TRBJ2-2|TRBV6-2/TRBV6-3|many
TGTGCCAGCAGTTCGAACACCGGGGAGCTGTTTTTT
CASSSNTGELFF
>TRBD2|TRBJ2-7|TRBV7-6|many
TGTGCCAGCAGCTTAGCCGGACTAGCGGGAGTCCCTTCCTACGAGCAGTACTTC
CASSLAGLAGVPSYEQYF
>TRBD2|TRBJ2-1|TRBV29-1|many
TGCAGCGCCAAGGGACTAGCGGGAGGAGGTGAGCAGTTCTTC
CSAKGLAGGGEQFF
>TRBD2|TRBJ2-3|TRBV6-2/TRBV6-3|few
TGTGCCAGCAGGAAAGCGGGAGGGCCCCATACGCAGTATTTT
CASRKAGGPHTQYF
>TRBD2|TRBJ2-1|TRBV7-3|-
TGTGCCAGCAGCCCGGAAATGGGCGGGGGGGATACGGAGCAGTTCTTC
CASSPEMGGGDTEQFF
>TRBD1|TRBJ1-2|TRBV7-2|many
TGTGCCAGCAGCTCGCCGACAGGGCTCTATGGCTACACCTTC
CASSSPTGLYGYTF
>TRBD2|TRBJ2-1|TRBV24-1|few
TGTGCCACCAGTGATTCCATGGTGCTAGCGGGAGCCTATGAGCAGTTCTTC
CATSDSMVLAGAYEQFF
>TRBD1|TRBJ2-1|TRBV2|few
TGTGCCAGCAACGGGGACAGGGTCAATGAGCAGTTCTTC
CASNGDRVNEQFF
>-|TRBJ2-7|TRBV7-9|-
TGTGCCAGCAGCCAACCGGCCAGGGGGGACGAGCAGTACTTC
CASSQPARGDEQYF
>TRBD1|TRBJ2-1|TRBV20-1|-
TGCAGTGCTAGGCCGGGACAGGGGGCAATACATCAGCAGTTCTTC
CSARPGQGAIHQQFF
>TRBD1|TRBJ2-7|TRBV28|many
TGTGCCATCGAAGAAACAGGGGCAAGCTCCTACGAGCAGTACTTC
CAIEETGASSYEQYF
>TRBD2|TRBJ2-1|TRBV12-3/TRBV12-4|few
TGTGCCAGCAGATATACTAGCGGGAGTGGGAATGAGCAGTTCTTC
CASRYTSGSGNEQFF
>TRBD2|TRBJ2-3|TRBV19|-
TGTGCCAGTGGGGGACTAGCGGGAAGAGATACGCAGTATTTT
CASGGLAGRDTQYF
>-|TRBJ2-1|TRBV6-2/TRBV6-3|few
TGTGCCAGCAGTTACTCGACAGGGAGGTCCGGGGATGAGCAGTTCTTC
CASSYSTGRSGDEQFF
>-|TRBJ1-5|TRBV28|few
TGTGCCAGCATGTTTGAACAGATCAATCAGCCCCAGCATTTT
CASMFEQINQPQHF
>-|TRBJ1-5|TRBV6-2/TRBV6-3|-
TGTGCCAGCAGCCTTCAGGGGAGTCAGCCCCAGCATTTT
CASSLQGSQPQHF
>-|TRBJ2-1|TRBV4-3|few
TGCGCCAGCAGCCTCTCTAAGGGAGCCAATGAGCAGTTCTTC
CASSLSKGANEQFF
>TRBD2|TRBJ2-2|TRBV7-7|many
TGTGCTAGCAGCCCTAGCGGGAGTTACACCGGGGAGCTGTTTTTT
CASSPSGSYTGELFF
>-|TRBJ1-4|TRBV29-1|few
TGCAGCGTTGTGACGGGGGCGCCTGAAAAACTGTTTTTT
CSVVTGAPEKLFF
>-|TRBJ1-2|TRBV7-2|many
TGTGCCAGCAGCTTCTTCACCCCGGGAAGAGGGAACTATGGCTACACCTTC
CASSFFTPGRGNYGYTF
>TRBD1|TRBJ1-5|TRBV6-5|-
TGTGCCAGCAGTTTGGGGACAGGGGGGCAGCCCCAGCATTTT
CASSLGTGGQPQHF
>-|TRBJ2-3|TRBV7-9|-
TGTGCCATATTGGGGGGAAACGCGGATACGCAGTATTTT
CAILGGNADTQYF
>-|TRBJ1-4|TRBV28|-
TGTGCCAGCAGGGACAGCGGGAATGAAAAACTGTTTTTT
CASRDSGNEKLFF
>-|TRBJ2-3|TRBV7-9|-
TGTGCCAGCAGCTCACCCCGGGGCACAGATACGCAGTATTTT
CASSSPRGTDTQYF
>-|TRBJ1-6|TRBV7-2|many
TGTGCCAGCAGCTTAGAGGGCAGATTGAGCTCCTATAATTCACCCCTCCACTTT
CASSLEGRLSSYNSPLHF
>-|TRBJ1-5|TRBV4-2|few
TGTGCCAGCAGCCAAGATCTTGGGGTGGGGACATACAATCAGCCCCAGCATTTT
CASSQDLGVGTYNQPQHF
>TRBD1|TRBJ2-1|TRBV4-3|many
TGCGCCAGCAGCCAAGGTTGGACAGGGGACAATGAGCAGTTCTTC
CASSQGWTGDNEQFF
>-|TRBJ1-5|TRBV7-8|-
TGTGCCAGCAGCTCTTCGGGATTAAGGCAGCCCCAGCATTTT
CASSSSGLRQPQHF
>-|TRBJ1-2|TRBV7-9|many
TGTGCCAGCAGCTTAGAGACGGTATTAGGTGGCTACACCTTC
CASSLETVLGGYTF
>-|TRBJ2-1|TRBV7-9|many
TGTGCCAGCAGCTTAGGGCAGGGCCACTACAATGAGCAGTTCTTC
CASSLGQGHYNEQFF
>-|TRBJ2-5|TRBV20-1|-
TGCAGTGCTAGAGATCGGGGGTGGCTAGCGGAGACCCAGTACTTC
CSARDRGWLAETQYF
>-|TRBJ2-7|TRBV5-6|-
TGTGCCAGCAGCTTTAAGACAAAAGACGCTCTGCGGTACTTC
CASSFKTKDALRYF
>TRBD1|TRBJ1-2|TRBV7-4|few
TGTGCCAGCACACTAGGGACAGGGGGACCTTATGGCTACACCTTC
CASTLGTGGPYGYTF
>-|TRBJ2-5|TRBV12-3/TRBV12-4|once
TGTGCCAGCAGTTTAGTAACTAGCCCACAGACCCAGTACTTC
CASSLVTSPQTQYF
>-|TRBJ1-1|TRBV7-6|many
TGTGCCAGCAGCCCGGGGTTGGGGAACACTGAAGCTTTCTTT
CASSPGLGNTEAFF
>TRBD1|TRBJ2-7|TRBV12-3/TRBV12-4|-
TGTGCCAGCACCGAACCCGGGACAGGGACCTACGAGCAGTACTTC
CASTEPGTGTYEQYF
>-|TRBJ2-5|TRBV7-9|many
TGTGCCAGCAGCTCCGGGATCTACGAAGAGACCCAGTACTTC
CASSSGIYEETQYF
>-|TRBJ2-3|TRBV5-1|-
TGCGCCAGCAGCAATGGAATAGTTCCAGCAGATACGCAGTATTTT
CASSNGIVPADTQYF
>-|TRBJ2-3|TRBV24-1|-
TGTGCCACCAAGTCTCTTACAGATACGCAGTATTTT
CATKSLTDTQYF
>-|TRBJ2-7|TRBV7-2|many
TGTGCCAGCAGCTATTCGATAGCCTCCCTCCCCTACGAGCAGTACTTC
CASSYSIASLPYEQYF
>TRBD2|TRBJ2-1|TRBV2|few
TGTGCCAGCCACAGCGGGAGCTCCTACAATGAGCAGTTCTTC
CASHSGSSYNEQFF
>TRBD2|TRBJ2-3|TRBV7-8|many
TGTGCCAGCAGCCGCGACCCGAGACTAGCGGGAGTGGCCACAGATACGCAGTATTTT
CASSRDPRLAGVATDTQYF
>-|TRBJ1-2|TRBV5-1|-
TGCGCCAGCAGCCCAGGGACCGGAGAGAATATTAGATATGGCTACACCTTC
CASSPGTGENIRYGYTF
>-|TRBJ2-3|TRBV12-3/TRBV12-4|-
TGTGCCAGCGGCGGAGACCCTAGCACAGATACGCAGTATTTT
CASGGDPSTDTQYF
>-|TRBJ2-4|TRBV12-3/TRBV12-4|-
TGTGCCAGCAGTCCCCGGGCTAAAAACATTCAGTACTTC
CASSPRAKNIQYF
>TRBD1|TRBJ1-5|TRBV20-1|-
TGCAGTGCTAGTGGGACAGGGAATCAGCCCCAGCATTTT
CSASGTGNQPQHF
>-|TRBJ2-7|TRBV12-3/TRBV12-4|-
TGTGCCAGCAGCTCGACAGTCAGGGGCTACGAGCAGTACTTC
CASSSTVRGYEQYF
>TRBD1|TRBJ2-7|TRBV12-5|-
TGTGCTAGTGGCCTGATCCCCGGGACAGGCAGTATCTCGCGCTCATACGTGGAGCAGTACTTC
CASGLIPGTGSISRSYVEQYF
>-|TRBJ2-5|TRBV7-8|many
TGTGCCAGCAGCTTTGTGGGGGAGGCCCTTCCTTACCAAGAGACCCAGTACTTC
CASSFVGEALPYQETQYF
>TRBD2|TRBJ2-1|TRBV7-8|many
TGTGCCAGCAGCTTAGACGGCGGGAGGGCATATGAGCAGTTCTTC
CASSLDGGRAYEQFF